The next 32 T cell receptor beta chains were all read from a single sample in a study of cytomegalovirus exposure and HLA in healthy donors. The PCR ran on 60 Vbeta and 13 Jbeta primers. Profiling relied on immunoSEQ multiplex PCR, and the TCRdb table lists in-frame clones only, not all of them. This table holds roughly 150,000 clones, about four fifths found once. The source material was PBMCs. Every receptor here comes from a middle-aged woman in good health and CMV-seropositive.

This chain joins TRBV5-1 and TRBJ2-3; TRBD2 matches at 8 bases. The V and J ends lost 2 bases and 4 bases, in that order; junction bases with no gene match: 9. The CDR3 loop spans 16 amino acids. In germline, CDR1 is SGHRS, CDR2 YFSETQ. The CDR3 here is CASSFTRQRGPDTQYF. CDR3 nucleotides: TGCGCCAGCAGCTTCACTCGTCAGCGGGGGCCAGATACGCAGTATTTT. The full variable domain, its missing parts supplied by reference TRBV5-1 and TRBJ2-3, is KAGVTQTPRYLIKTRGQQVTLSCSPISGHRSVSWYQQTPGQGLQFLFEYFSETQRNKGNFPGRFSGRQFSNSRSEMNVSTLELGDSALYLCASSFTRQRGPDTQYFGPGTRLTVL.

V and J are TRBV4-2 and TRBJ2-5, with a possible D match to TRBD1 (6 bases). This CDR3 is built from 20 residues. V was cut by 0 bases and J by 0 bases, with 23 bases left in between. Germline lookup yields CDR1 LGHNA and CDR2 YNFKEQ. The CDR3 region is CASSQDLPGEGFAYQETQYF. Here the CDR3 DNA reads TGTGCCAGCAGCCAAGATCTCCCAGGGGAAGGGTTTGCGTACCAAGAGACCCAGTACTTC.

The chain carries TRBV9 and TRBJ1-6, with TRBD1 identical over 8 bases. J was trimmed by 10 bases and V by 5 bases; bases with no gene match: 8. Germline V gene sequence: CDR1 SGDLS, CDR2 YYNGEE. The CDR3 consists of 14 residues. CDR3 DNA sequence: TGTGCCAGCAGTGAAGACAGGGACAGGTCACCCCTCCACTTT. It encodes CASSEDRDRSPLHF.

The J gene is TRBJ1-6, the V gene TRBV2; tentatively, D is TRBD1 (6 bases). V was cut by 6 bases and J by 7 bases, with 16 bases left in between. Germline loops: CDR1 SNHLY, CDR2 FYNNEI. This CDR3 region has 15 residues. DNA of the CDR3: TGTGCCAGCAGGGCCACAGGGTCGGAGAATTCACCCCTCCACTTT. As protein: CASRATGSENSPLHF.

The chain combines TRBV2 with TRBJ1-1; D is perhaps TRBD1 (6 bases). The CDR3 covers 11 residues. Germline CDR1 and CDR2: SNHLY and FYNNEI. Trimming removed 6 bases from V and 8 bases from J, with 10 bases in between. This CDR3 is CASRFDREAFF. The CDR3, as DNA: TGTGCCAGCAGATTCGACAGGGAAGCTTTCTTT. Filled out from reference TRBV2 and TRBJ1-1, the complete variable domain reads EPEVTQTPSHQVTQMGQEVILRCVPISNHLYFYWYRQILGQKVEFLVSFYNNEISEKSEIFDDQFSVERPDGSNFTLKIRSTKLEDSAMYFCASRFDREAFFGQGTRLTVV.

The chain is built from TRBV29-1 and TRBJ2-2, with a possible D match to TRBD2 (5 bases). The CDR3 consists of 13 residues. The ends were cut back, 5 bases at V and 6 bases at J, with 13 bases in the middle. Germline V lookup: CDR1 SQVTM, CDR2 ANQGSEA. The CDR3 is CSVKNSGSGELFF. CDR3 in DNA: TGCAGCGTTAAAAACTCGGGATCCGGGGAGCTGTTTTTT.

The CDR3 coding sequence is TGTGCCAGCAGCTTAAATAGGGCGGGTGAAGCTTTCTTT. Translated, it gives CASSLNRAGEAFF. The chain carries TRBV11-2 and TRBJ1-1; D not certain. The CDR3 extends over 13 amino acids. V lost 2 bases, J lost 7 bases, and 11 bases lay in between. CDR1 and CDR2 from the germline V gene are SGHAT and FQNNGV.

In the case of this clone: In the same sample, other DNA sequences code for this CDR3. The V gene is TRBV5-1, the J gene TRBJ2-7, with D perhaps TRBD1 (6 bases). CDR1 and CDR2 from the germline V gene are SGHRS and YFSETQ. V was clipped by 4 bases and J by 0 bases, with 11 bases between them. The CDR3 loop spans 14 amino acids. CDR3 DNA sequence: TGCGCCAGCAGCACGGACAGCAGCTCCTACGAGCAGTACTTC. Its translation is CASSTDSSSYEQYF.

The rearrangement uses TRBV15 and TRBJ1-4; 12 nucleotides agree with TRBD1. Per the germline V gene, CDR1 is LNHNV and CDR2 is YYDKDF (reference sequence). This CDR3 region has 16 residues. Unmatched junction bases numbered 7, after V lost 4 bases and J lost 7 bases. Here the CDR3 DNA reads TGTGCCACCAGCATCGGGACAGGGGGCATCAGTGAAAAACTGTTTTTT. Protein product: CATSIGTGGISEKLFF.

V is TRBV7-3 and J is TRBJ2-7; TRBD2 might be the D (5 bases). The CDR3 is 13 residues long. Trimming stripped 4 bases from V and 4 bases from J, with 11 bases between. Germline V lookup: CDR1 SGHTA, CDR2 FQGTGA. CDR3 protein: CASSYPGIYEQYF. The CDR3 DNA follows: TGTGCCAGCAGCTACCCGGGGATTTACGAGCAGTACTTC.

This chain uses TRBV28 with TRBJ2-3; 9 nucleotides match TRBD2. Per the germline V gene, CDR1 is MDHEN and CDR2 is SYDVKM. Losses at the gene ends were 5 bases for V and 3 bases for J; bases not matched to a gene: 9. CDR3 length: 16 amino acids. The DNA for the CDR3 is TGTGCCAGCAGTCCTCGAGGGCGGGGGGGGACAGATACGCAGTATTTT. Its translation: CASSPRGRGGTDTQYF.

To note about this clone: This specimen includes other DNA sequences encoding the same CDR3. This rearrangement joins TRBV5-4 to TRBJ2-5, with a tentative D call TRBD2 (6 bases). V lost 0 bases and J lost 4, with 7 bases in between. The CDR3 is 13 residues long. The germline CDR1 and CDR2 sequences are SGHNT and YYREEE (reference sequence). CDR3 in amino acids: CASSLVGGETQYF. The CDR3 coding sequence is TGTGCCAGCAGCTTGGTGGGGGGAGAGACCCAGTACTTC.

V usage is TRBV10-2 and J usage is TRBJ2-7; possible D gene TRBD2, 7 bases. Trimming cost V 6 bases and J 2 bases, with 11 bases left between them. The CDR3 has 13 amino acids. Germline-derived CDR1 and CDR2 are WSHSY and SAAADI. For the CDR3, the DNA is TGCGCCAGCAGGGCGGGGGCGACCTACGAGCAGTACTTC. Its protein product is CASRAGATYEQYF.

V gene TRBV4-1 combines with J gene TRBJ2-1, with TRBD2 matching over 7 bases. CDR1 is MGHRA, CDR2 YSYEKL, per germline. This CDR3 spans 16 amino acids. V lost 3 bases to trimming and J lost 8 bases; unmatched junction nucleotides: 13. The CDR3 sequence: CASSHKRDSPTDEQFF. CDR3 nucleotide sequence: TGCGCCAGCAGCCACAAGCGGGACTCCCCTACCGATGAGCAGTTCTTC.

The chain links TRBV6-6 to TRBJ2-7; possibly TRBD1 for D (5 bases). Per germline, CDR1 MNHNY and CDR2 SVGAGI (reference sequence). This CDR3 contains 15 residues. Deletions cut 2 bases from V and 0 bases from J, with 11 bases between. The CDR3 DNA follows: TGTGCCAGCAGTTACGGGCAGGGATACTCCTACGAGCAGTACTTC. Its protein is CASSYGQGYSYEQYF.

This clone was recorded once. The chain employs TRBV4-3 and TRBJ2-3; D is undetermined. Germline V lookup: CDR1 LGHNA, CDR2 YSLEER. Trimming took 0 bases from V and 0 from J, leaving 4 bases between them. The CDR3 has 14 residues. The CDR3 region is CASSQDSSTDTQYF. The CDR3 DNA follows: TGCGCCAGCAGCCAAGACTCCAGCACAGATACGCAGTATTTT.

The rearrangement joins TRBV19 to TRBJ2-7; TRBD2 might be the D (5 bases). Trimming stripped 2 bases from V and 6 bases from J, with 8 bases between. CDR3 length equals 12 residues. CDR1 and CDR2 from the germline V gene are LNHDA and SQIVND (reference sequence). The CDR3 protein is CASSIPRGEQYF. The DNA of the CDR3 is TGTGCCAGTAGTATACCCCGGGGCGAGCAGTACTTC.

CDR3 sequence reads: CASSDGEGGRTEAFF. For the CDR3, the DNA is TGTGCCAGCAGTGATGGGGAAGGGGGAAGGACTGAAGCTTTCTTT. The chain is built from TRBV6-6 and TRBJ1-1; a weak D match, TRBD1 (6 bases). Trimming cost V 5 bases and J 5 bases, with 18 bases left between them. The CDR3 has 15 amino acids. CDR1 and CDR2 (germline): MNHNY, SVGAGI (reference sequence).

The rearrangement uses TRBV28 and TRBJ2-7; TRBD2 is a possible D gene (6 bases). In germline, CDR1 is MDHEN, CDR2 SYDVKM. Trimming removed 6 bases at V and 5 bases at J, with 17 bases between. There are 14 residues in the CDR3. In DNA, the CDR3 is TGTGCCAGCAGCCACCTGGGCGGGAAAGACGAGCAGTACTTC. Translation: CASSHLGGKDEQYF.

The genes are TRBV9 and TRBJ2-2, with D perhaps matching TRBD1 (7 bases). The CDR3 covers 18 residues. Germline loops: CDR1 SGDLS, CDR2 YYNGEE. Trimming stripped 3 bases from V and 4 bases from J, with 22 bases between. The CDR3 loop is CASSATIMGQGGTGELFF. CDR3 sequence (DNA): TGTGCCAGCAGCGCGACGATAATGGGGCAGGGGGGCACCGGGGAGCTGTTTTTT.

A few counts support this clone. The chain has TRBV28 and TRBJ1-4; 9 bases agree with TRBD1. This CDR3 comprises 15 residues. Looked up from germline, CDR1 is MDHEN and CDR2 is SYDVKM. V lost 5 bases, J lost 7 bases, and 8 bases stayed unmatched. In DNA, the CDR3 is TGTGCCAGCAGTCCAAACAGGGGGCGCGGTGAAAAACTGTTTTTT. This sequence encodes CASSPNRGRGEKLFF.

This clone was seen just once. V gene TRBV5-1 combines with J gene TRBJ1-6; D possibly corresponds to TRBD1 (6 bases). V was trimmed by 0 bases and J by 9 bases, leaving 13 bases between them. This CDR3 comprises 15 residues. The germline CDR1 and CDR2 sequences are SGHRS and YFSETQ. The CDR3 DNA reads TGCGCCAGCAGCTTGGTCCAGGGGAAGTCTTCACCCCTCCACTTT. Its protein is CASSLVQGKSSPLHF.

V is TRBV19 and J is TRBJ1-6; D remains ambiguous. V lost 5 bases to trimming and J lost 0 bases, with 8 bases between them. Germline-derived CDR1 and CDR2 are LNHDA and SQIVND (reference sequence). This CDR3 is 15 amino acids long. CDR3 sequence reads: CASSSEDSYNSPLHF. Written as DNA, the CDR3 is TGTGCCAGTAGTTCAGAAGACTCCTATAATTCACCCCTCCACTTT.

This chain links TRBV6-6 with TRBJ1-5, with D possibly being TRBD1 (6 bases). The V gene's germline CDR1 is MNHNY and CDR2 SVGAGI (reference sequence). Deletions cut 5 bases from V and 6 bases from J, with 11 bases between. The CDR3 spans 13 residues. CDR3 nucleotides: TGTGCCAGCAGTCCGGACAGCCCTCAGCCCCAGCATTTT. It is translated as CASSPDSPQPQHF.

This chain joins TRBV14 and TRBJ1-1; 8 bases fit TRBD1. This CDR3 region has 15 residues. Germline V lookup: CDR1 SGHDN, CDR2 FVKESK. The V and J ends lost 5 bases and 1 base, in that order; junction bases with no gene match: 6. The DNA of the CDR3 is TGTGCCAGCAGCATCCCCGGGACAGGGAACACTGAAGCTTTCTTT. This encodes CASSIPGTGNTEAFF.

The V and J genes are TRBV19 and TRBJ1-5, with 8 bases aligning to TRBD1. V lost 2 bases, J lost 7 bases, and 10 bases stayed unmatched. This CDR3 is 16 amino acids long. From germline, CDR1 is LNHDA and CDR2 SQIVND (reference sequence). In nucleotides, the CDR3 is TGTGCCAGTAGTATAATAGGACAGGGAAGGGACCAGCCCCAGCATTTT. It yields the protein CASSIIGQGRDQPQHF.

The table lists this clone with a count of one. The chain links TRBV27 to TRBJ2-2, with 8 bases aligning to TRBD2. CDR1 is MNHEY and CDR2 is SMNVEV in the germline V gene (reference sequence). This CDR3 has 17 amino acids. V shed 3 bases, J shed 5 bases, and the junction held 11 bases outside the gene matches. The CDR3 region has the DNA TGTGCCAGCAGTTTGTTCCTTGGACTAGCTCAAACCGGGGAGCTGTTTTTT. The encoded protein is CASSLFLGLAQTGELFF.

The V call is TRBV6-6, the J call TRBJ2-2; 11 positions agree with TRBD2. This CDR3 has 14 amino acids. CDR1 and CDR2 from the germline V gene are MNHNY and SVGAGI (reference sequence). Losses at the gene ends were 11 bases for V and 5 bases for J; bases not matched to a gene: 7. Here the CDR3 reads CAGRRTSGTGELFF. The CDR3 DNA follows: TGTGCCGGACGTCGGACTAGCGGGACCGGGGAGCTGTTTTTT.

V and J are TRBV15 and TRBJ2-7; D not resolved. The V end was cut by 1 base, the J end by 4 bases, with 5 bases between. Germline loops: CDR1 LNHNV, CDR2 YYDKDF (reference sequence). The CDR3 contains 12 residues. The CDR3 sequence is CATSRVGYEQYF. DNA for the CDR3: TGTGCCACCAGCAGAGTCGGGTACGAGCAGTACTTC.

The V gene is TRBV2, the J gene TRBJ1-1, with TRBD1 matching over 8 bases. The CDR3 length is 14 residues. Germline trimming cut 6 bases from V and 2 bases from J; bases unmatched to any gene: 5. In germline, CDR1 is SNHLY, CDR2 FYNNEI. CDR3 loop: CASSFDRGNTEAFF. The CDR3 bases are TGTGCCAGCAGCTTCGACAGGGGAAACACTGAAGCTTTCTTT.

This clone was counted a few times. The genes are TRBV21-1 and TRBJ1-1; whether TRBD1, the table's D call, matches the DNA was not checked. TRBV21-1 is an annotated pseudogene. The CDR3 covers 15 residues. The DNA for the CDR3 is TGTGCCACCGTGGACAGGGGGCGAGGGAACACTGAAGCTTTCTTT. It translates to CATVDRGRGNTEAFF.

The chain uses TRBV6-6 and TRBJ1-4; 8 bases match TRBD1. Trimming took 4 bases from V and 5 from J; bases not matched to a gene: 9. CDR1 is MNHNY and CDR2 is SVGAGI in the germline V gene (reference sequence). This CDR3 contains 16 residues. The CDR3 here is CASSSLRTGQNEKLFF. CDR3 DNA: TGTGCCAGCAGTTCACTTCGGACAGGGCAAAATGAAAAACTGTTTTTT.